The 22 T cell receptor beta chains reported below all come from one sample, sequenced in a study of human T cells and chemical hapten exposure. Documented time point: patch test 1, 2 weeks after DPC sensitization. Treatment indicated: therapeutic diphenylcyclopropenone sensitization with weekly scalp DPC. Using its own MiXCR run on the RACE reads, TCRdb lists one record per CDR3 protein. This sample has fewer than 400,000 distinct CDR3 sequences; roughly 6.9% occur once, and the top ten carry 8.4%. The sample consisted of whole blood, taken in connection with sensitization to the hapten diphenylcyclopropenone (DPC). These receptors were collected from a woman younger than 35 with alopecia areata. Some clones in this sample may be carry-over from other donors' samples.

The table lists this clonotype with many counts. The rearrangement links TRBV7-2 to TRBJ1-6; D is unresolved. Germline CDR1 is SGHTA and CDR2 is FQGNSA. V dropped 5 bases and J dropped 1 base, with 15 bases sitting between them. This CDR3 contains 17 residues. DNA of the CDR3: TGTGCCAGCAGCCCTTCGTTCTTCTATTCCTATAATTCACCCCTCCACTTT. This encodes CASSPSFFYSYNSPLHF.

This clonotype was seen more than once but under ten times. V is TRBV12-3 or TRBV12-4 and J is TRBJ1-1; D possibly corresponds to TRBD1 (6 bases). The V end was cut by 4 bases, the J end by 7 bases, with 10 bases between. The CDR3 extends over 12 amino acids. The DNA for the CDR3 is TGTGCCAGCAGTTCGGACAGCGTTGAAGCTTTCTTT. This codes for CASSSDSVEAFF.

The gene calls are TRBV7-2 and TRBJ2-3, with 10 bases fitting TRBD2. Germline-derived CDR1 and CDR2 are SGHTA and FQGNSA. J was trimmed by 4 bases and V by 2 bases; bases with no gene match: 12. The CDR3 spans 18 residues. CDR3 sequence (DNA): TGTGCCAGCAGCTTACCCCTAAGCGGGGGGGCATTCGCAGATACGCAGTATTTT. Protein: CASSLPLSGGAFADTQYF.

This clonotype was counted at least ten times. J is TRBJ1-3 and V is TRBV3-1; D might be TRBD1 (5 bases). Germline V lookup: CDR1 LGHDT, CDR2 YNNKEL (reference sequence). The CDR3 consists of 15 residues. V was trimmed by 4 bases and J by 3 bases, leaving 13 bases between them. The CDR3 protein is CASSPQGEGGNTIYF. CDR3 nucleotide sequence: TGTGCCAGCAGCCCGCAGGGCGAAGGTGGAAACACCATATATTTT. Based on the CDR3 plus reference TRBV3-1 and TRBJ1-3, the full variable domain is DTAVSQTPKYLVTQMGNDKSIKCEQNLGHDTMYWYKQDSKKFLKIMFSYNNKELIINETVPNRFSPKSPDKAHLNLHINSLELGDSAVYFCASSPQGEGGNTIYFGEGSWLTVV.

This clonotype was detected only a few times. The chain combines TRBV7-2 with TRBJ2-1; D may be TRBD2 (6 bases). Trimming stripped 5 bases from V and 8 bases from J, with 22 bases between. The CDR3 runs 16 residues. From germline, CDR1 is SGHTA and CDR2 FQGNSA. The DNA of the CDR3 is TGTGCCAGCAGCCCGGGACTTGCCGGGGTGATCCATGAGCAGTTCTTC. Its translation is CASSPGLAGVIHEQFF.

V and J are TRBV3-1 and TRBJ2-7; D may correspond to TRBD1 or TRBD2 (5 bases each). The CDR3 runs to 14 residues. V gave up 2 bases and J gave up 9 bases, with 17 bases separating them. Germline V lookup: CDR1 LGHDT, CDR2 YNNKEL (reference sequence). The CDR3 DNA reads TGTGCCAGCAGCCAAAAAGGGCAGGGAGCAGGGCAGTACTTC. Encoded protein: CASSQKGQGAGQYF.

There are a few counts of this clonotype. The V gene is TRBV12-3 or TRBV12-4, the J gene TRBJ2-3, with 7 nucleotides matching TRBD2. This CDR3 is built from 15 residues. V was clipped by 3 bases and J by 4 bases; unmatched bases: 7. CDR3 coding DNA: TGTGCCAGCAGTTTCCGGGGGGTGGAGGCAGATACGCAGTATTTT. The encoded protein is CASSFRGVEADTQYF.

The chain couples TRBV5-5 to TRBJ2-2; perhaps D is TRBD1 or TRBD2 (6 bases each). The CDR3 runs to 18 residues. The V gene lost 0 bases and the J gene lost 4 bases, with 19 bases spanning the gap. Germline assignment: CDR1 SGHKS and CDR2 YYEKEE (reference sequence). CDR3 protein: CASSLVRPGEARTGELFF. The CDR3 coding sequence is TGTGCCAGCAGCTTGGTCAGGCCAGGGGAGGCGCGCACCGGGGAGCTGTTTTTT.

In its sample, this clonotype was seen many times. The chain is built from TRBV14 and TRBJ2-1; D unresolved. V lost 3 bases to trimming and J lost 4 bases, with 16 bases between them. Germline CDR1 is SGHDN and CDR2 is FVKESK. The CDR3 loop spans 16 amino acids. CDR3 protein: CASSHFSTLGYNEQFF. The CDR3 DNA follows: TGTGCCAGCAGCCATTTTTCGACCTTAGGGTACAATGAGCAGTTCTTC.

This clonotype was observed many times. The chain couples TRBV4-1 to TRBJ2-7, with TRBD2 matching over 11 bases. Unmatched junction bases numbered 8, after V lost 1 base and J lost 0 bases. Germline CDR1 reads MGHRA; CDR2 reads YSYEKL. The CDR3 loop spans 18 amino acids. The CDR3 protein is CASSQGASGGTSSYEQYF. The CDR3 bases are TGCGCCAGCAGCCAAGGGGCTAGCGGGGGGACGAGCTCCTACGAGCAGTACTTC.

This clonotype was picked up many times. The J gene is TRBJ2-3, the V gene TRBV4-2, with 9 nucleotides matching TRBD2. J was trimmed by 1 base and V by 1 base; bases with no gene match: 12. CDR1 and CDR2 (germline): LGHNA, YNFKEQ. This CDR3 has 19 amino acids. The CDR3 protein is CASSQVPRASGARTDTQYF. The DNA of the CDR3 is TGTGCCAGCAGCCAAGTACCTAGGGCTAGCGGGGCCCGCACAGATACGCAGTATTTT.

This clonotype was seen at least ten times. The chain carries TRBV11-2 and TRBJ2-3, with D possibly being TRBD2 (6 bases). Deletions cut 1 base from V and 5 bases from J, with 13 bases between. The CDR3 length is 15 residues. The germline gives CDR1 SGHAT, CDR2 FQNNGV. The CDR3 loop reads CASSLGRLVEDTQYF. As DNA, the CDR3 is TGTGCCAGCAGCTTAGGCCGACTAGTTGAAGATACGCAGTATTTT.

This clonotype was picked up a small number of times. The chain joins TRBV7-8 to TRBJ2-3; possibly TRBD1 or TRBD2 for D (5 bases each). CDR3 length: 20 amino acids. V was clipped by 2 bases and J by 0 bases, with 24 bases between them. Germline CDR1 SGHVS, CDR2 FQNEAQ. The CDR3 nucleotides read TGTGCCAGCAGCTTACTCAGGGCTAGCTGGACACCGTCTAGCACAGATACGCAGTATTTT. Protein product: CASSLLRASWTPSSTDTQYF.

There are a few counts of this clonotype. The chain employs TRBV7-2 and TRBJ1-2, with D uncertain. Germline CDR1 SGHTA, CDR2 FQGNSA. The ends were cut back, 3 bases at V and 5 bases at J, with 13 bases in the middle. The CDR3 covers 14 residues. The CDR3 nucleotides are TGTGCCAGCAGCTTCTTTAACGGGGAGTATGGCTACACCTTC. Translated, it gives CASSFFNGEYGYTF.

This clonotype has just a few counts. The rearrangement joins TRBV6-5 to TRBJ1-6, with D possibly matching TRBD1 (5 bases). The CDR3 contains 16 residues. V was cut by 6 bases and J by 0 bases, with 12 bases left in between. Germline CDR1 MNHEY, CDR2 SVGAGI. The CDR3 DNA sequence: TGTGCCAGCAGCCTCACAGGACGCTCCTATAATTCACCCCTCCACTTT. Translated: CASSLTGRSYNSPLHF.

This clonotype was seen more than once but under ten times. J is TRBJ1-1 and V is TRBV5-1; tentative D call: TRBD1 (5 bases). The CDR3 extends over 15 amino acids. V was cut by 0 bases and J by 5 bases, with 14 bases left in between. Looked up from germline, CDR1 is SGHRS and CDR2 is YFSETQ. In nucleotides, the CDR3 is TGCGCCAGCAGCTTGGAGTTCGTGACAGTAACTGAAGCTTTCTTT. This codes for CASSLEFVTVTEAFF.

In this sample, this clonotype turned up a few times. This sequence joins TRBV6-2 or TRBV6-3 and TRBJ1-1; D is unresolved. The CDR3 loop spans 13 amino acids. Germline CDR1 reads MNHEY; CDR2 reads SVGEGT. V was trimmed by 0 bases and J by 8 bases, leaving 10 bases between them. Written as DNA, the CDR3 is TGTGCCAGCAGTTACTCGAGGAAGAGCGAAGCTTTCTTT. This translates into CASSYSRKSEAFF.

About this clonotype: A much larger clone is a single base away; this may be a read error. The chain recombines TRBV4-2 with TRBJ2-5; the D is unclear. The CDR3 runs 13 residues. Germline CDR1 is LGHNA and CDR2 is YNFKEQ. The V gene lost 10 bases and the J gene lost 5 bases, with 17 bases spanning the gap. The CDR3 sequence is CANSPGVLETQYF. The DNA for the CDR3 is TGTGCCAACAGTCCTGGGGTTTTGGAGACCCAGTACTTC.

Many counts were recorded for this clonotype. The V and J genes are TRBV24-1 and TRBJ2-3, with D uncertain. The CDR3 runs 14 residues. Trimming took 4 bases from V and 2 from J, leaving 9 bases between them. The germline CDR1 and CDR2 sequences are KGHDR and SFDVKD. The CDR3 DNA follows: TGTGCCACCAGTGACGTCCTCGACACAGATACGCAGTATTTT. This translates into CATSDVLDTDTQYF.

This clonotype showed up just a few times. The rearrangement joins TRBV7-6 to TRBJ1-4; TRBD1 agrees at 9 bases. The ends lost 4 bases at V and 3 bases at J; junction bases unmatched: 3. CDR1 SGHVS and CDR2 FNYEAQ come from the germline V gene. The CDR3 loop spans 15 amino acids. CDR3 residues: CASSSNRGPNEKLFF. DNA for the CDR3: TGTGCCAGCAGCTCCAACAGGGGGCCTAATGAAAAACTGTTTTTT.

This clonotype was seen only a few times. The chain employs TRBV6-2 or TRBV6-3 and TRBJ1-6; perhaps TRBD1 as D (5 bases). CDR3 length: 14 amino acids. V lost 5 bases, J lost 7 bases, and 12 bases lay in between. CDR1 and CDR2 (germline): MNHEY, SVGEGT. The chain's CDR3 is CASSPWGTNSPLHF. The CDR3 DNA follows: TGTGCCAGCAGTCCCTGGGGGACGAATTCACCCCTCCACTTT.

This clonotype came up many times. The chain's CDR3 is CASSLIQGLPTGELFF. DNA for the CDR3: TGTGCCAGCAGCTTAATCCAGGGCCTTCCCACCGGGGAGCTGTTTTTT. V usage is TRBV7-8 and J usage is TRBJ2-2; the D gene is possibly TRBD1 (5 bases). Germline CDR1 SGHVS, CDR2 FQNEAQ. V was pared by 2 bases and J by 4 bases, with 14 bases between. The CDR3 length is 16 residues.